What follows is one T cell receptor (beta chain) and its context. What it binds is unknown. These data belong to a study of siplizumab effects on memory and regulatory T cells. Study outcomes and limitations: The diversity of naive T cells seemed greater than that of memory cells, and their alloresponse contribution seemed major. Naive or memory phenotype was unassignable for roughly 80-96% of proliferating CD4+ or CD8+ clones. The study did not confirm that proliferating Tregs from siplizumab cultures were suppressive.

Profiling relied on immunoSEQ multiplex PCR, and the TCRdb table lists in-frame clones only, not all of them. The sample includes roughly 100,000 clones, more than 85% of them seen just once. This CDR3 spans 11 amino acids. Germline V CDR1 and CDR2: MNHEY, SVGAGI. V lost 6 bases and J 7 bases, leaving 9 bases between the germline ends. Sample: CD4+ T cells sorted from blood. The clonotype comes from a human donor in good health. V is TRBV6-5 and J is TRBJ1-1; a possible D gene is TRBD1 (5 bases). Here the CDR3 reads CASRRGGEAFF. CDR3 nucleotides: TGTGCCAGCAGAAGGGGAGGTGAAGCTTTCTTT.